The 22 T cell receptor beta chains below were found in one sample sequenced in a study of cytomegalovirus exposure and HLA in healthy donors. The PCR contained 60 Vbeta and 13 Jbeta primers. Sequencing was performed with immunoSEQ multiplex PCR; in TCRdb, only in-frame clones are kept and a portion is missing. The sample carries roughly 93,000 clones, around 74% recorded once. Sequencing input: PBMCs. The source is a male donor in good health and CMV-seronegative.

The chain uses TRBV9 and TRBJ2-7, with 13 bases aligning to TRBD2. V lost 4 bases to trimming and J lost 9 bases; unmatched junction nucleotides: 16. Germline assignment: CDR1 SGDLS and CDR2 YYNGEE. The CDR3 loop spans 17 amino acids. This CDR3 is CASSLGLAGVLVLGQYF. CDR3 nucleotides: TGTGCCAGCAGCCTAGGACTAGCGGGAGTTCTAGTTTTGGGGCAGTACTTC. Filled out from reference TRBV9 and TRBJ2-7, the complete variable domain reads DSGVTQTPKHLITATGQRVTLRCSPRSGDLSVYWYQQSLDQGLQFLIQYYNGEERAKGNILERFSAQQFPDLHSELNLSSLELGDSALYFCASSLGLAGVLVLGQYFGPGTRLTVT.

This chain links TRBV28 with TRBJ2-7; 8 nucleotides line up with TRBD1. The germline V gene encodes CDR1 MDHEN and CDR2 SYDVKM. J gave up 2 bases and V 6 bases, and 9 bases lay outside the gene matches. There are 15 residues in the CDR3. As DNA, the CDR3 is TGTGCCAGCAGGGAGGGGGGACAGGTACCCTACGAGCAGTACTTC. Amino acids: CASREGGQVPYEQYF.

With respect to this clone: The conserved final phenylalanine or tryptophan is absent from the CDR3, which likely points to a read error. The chain is built from TRBV2 and TRBJ1-2; 8 bases are shared with TRBD1. Germline lookup yields CDR1 SNHLY and CDR2 FYNNEI. V lost 7 bases to trimming and J lost 6 bases; unmatched junction nucleotides: 10. This CDR3 has 14 amino acids. The CDR3 sequence is CASKLVTGDHGYTV. DNA of the CDR3: TGTGCCAGCAAGCTGGTGACAGGGGATCATGGCTACACCGTC.

This clone was recorded only once. The chain combines TRBV30 with TRBJ2-3, with TRBD1 identical over 7 bases. Unmatched junction bases numbered 8, after V lost 5 bases and J lost 3 bases. The CDR3 loop spans 14 amino acids. CDR1 GTSNPN and CDR2 SVGIG come from the germline V gene (reference sequence). The CDR3 coding sequence is TGTGCCTGGGACAGGGTCGAAGGGACAGATACGCAGTATTTT. This gives the protein CAWDRVEGTDTQYF.

This chain links TRBV25-1 with TRBJ2-7; D may be TRBD2 (6 bases). The germline gives CDR1 MGHDK, CDR2 SYGVNS. The CDR3 loop spans 13 amino acids. V was trimmed by 1 base and J by 3 bases, leaving 7 bases between them. DNA of the CDR3: TGTGCCAGCAGTGAATTCGGGGGCTACGAGCAGTACTTC. It yields the protein CASSEFGGYEQYF.

There are a few counts of this clone. The J gene is TRBJ1-1, the V gene TRBV7-9; weak D call: TRBD1 (6 bases). The CDR3 runs to 13 residues. Trimming shortened V by 3 bases and J by 5 bases, and 10 bases separated the two germline ends. Germline loops: CDR1 SEHNR, CDR2 FQNEAQ (reference sequence). In DNA form, the CDR3 reads TGTGCCAGCAGCTTTGGCAGGGGTACTGAAGCTTTCTTT. As protein: CASSFGRGTEAFF.

This clone appeared once. The chain couples TRBV7-9 to TRBJ2-7; D gene unclear. Germline loops: CDR1 SEHNR, CDR2 FQNEAQ (reference sequence). The CDR3 consists of 14 residues. Trimming took off 1 base at V and 2 bases at J, with 9 bases between the two ends. This CDR3 is CASSLDGTTYEQYF. Written as DNA, the CDR3 is TGTGCCAGCAGCTTAGATGGCACCACCTACGAGCAGTACTTC.

The chain couples TRBV4-2 to TRBJ2-7; D possibly corresponds to TRBD1 (6 bases). The CDR3 length is 16 residues. V was shortened by 0 bases and J by 1 base, with 13 bases between the two germline ends. CDR1 is LGHNA, CDR2 YNFKEQ, per germline. The CDR3 loop is CASSQDRGDLSYEQYF. The DNA for the CDR3 is TGTGCCAGCAGCCAAGACAGGGGCGATCTATCCTACGAGCAGTACTTC.

The rearrangement links TRBV5-1 to TRBJ2-7; D is unclear. The CDR3 is 13 residues long. V lost 0 bases and J 1 base, leaving 5 bases between the germline ends. In germline, CDR1 is SGHRS, CDR2 YFSETQ. The CDR3 is CASSLGQSYEQYF. CDR3 in DNA: TGCGCCAGCAGCTTGGGTCAGTCCTACGAGCAGTACTTC. The full variable domain, completed using reference TRBV5-1 and TRBJ2-7, is KAGVTQTPRYLIKTRGQQVTLSCSPISGHRSVSWYQQTPGQGLQFLFEYFSETQRNKGNFPGRFSGRQFSNSRSEMNVSTLELGDSALYLCASSLGQSYEQYFGPGTRLTVT.

This clone was seen just once. This chain uses TRBV4-3 with TRBJ2-1, with D maybe TRBD2 (5 bases). This CDR3 is built from 15 residues. The germline V gene encodes CDR1 LGHNA and CDR2 YSLEER. The V end lost 2 bases, the J end lost 6 bases, and 14 bases lay between the germline ends. The CDR3: CASSQPSAGRNEQFF. In nucleotides, the CDR3 is TGCGCCAGCAGCCAACCAAGCGCGGGTCGCAATGAGCAGTTCTTC.

The chain couples TRBV4-2 to TRBJ2-1; 11 bases line up with TRBD2. CDR1 and CDR2 (germline): LGHNA, YNFKEQ. After removal of 4 bases from V and 2 bases from J, the junction contained 1 base not matched to a gene. The CDR3 runs to 15 residues. The CDR3 nucleotides are TGTGCCAGCAGCCTGACTAGCGGGACCTACAATGAGCAGTTCTTC. This encodes CASSLTSGTYNEQFF.

This rearrangement joins TRBV27 to TRBJ2-7; 7 nucleotides align to TRBD2. V lost 1 base and J lost 0; bases outside the gene matches: 9. From germline, CDR1 is MNHEY and CDR2 SMNVEV (reference sequence). CDR3 size: 17 residues. The CDR3 coding sequence is TGTGCCAGCAGTTTATTCTATGCTAGCGGCAGCTCCTACGAGCAGTACTTC. Amino acid sequence: CASSLFYASGSSYEQYF.

This chain connects TRBV4-1 to TRBJ2-3; 7 nucleotides agree with TRBD1. The CDR3 sequence is 16 residues long. Germline values: CDR1 MGHRA, CDR2 YSYEKL. V was pared by 2 bases and J by 1 base, with 6 bases of the junction left unmatched. The CDR3 here is CASSQLQGVGTDTQYF. The CDR3 coding sequence is TGCGCCAGCAGCCAATTGCAGGGGGTCGGCACAGATACGCAGTATTTT.

The rearrangement joins TRBV19 to TRBJ2-1, with TRBD2 as a possible D gene (6 bases). Germline V lookup: CDR1 LNHDA, CDR2 SQIVND (reference sequence). CDR3 length: 13 amino acids. The V end was cut by 3 bases, the J end by 9 bases, with 12 bases between. CDR3 residues: CASSMVRGGEQFF. The DNA of the CDR3 is TGTGCCAGTAGTATGGTACGGGGAGGTGAGCAGTTCTTC.

Only one count was recorded for this clone. This rearrangement joins TRBV5-4 to TRBJ2-7; 9 bases map to TRBD2. V was clipped by 1 base and J by 3 bases; unmatched bases: 8. Germline V lookup: CDR1 SGHNT, CDR2 YYREEE (reference sequence). The CDR3 is 16 amino acids. The CDR3 region is CASSLSAGGAYYEQYF. CDR3 DNA: TGTGCCAGCAGCTTGTCCGCGGGAGGGGCTTACTACGAGCAGTACTTC.

V and J are TRBV5-4 and TRBJ2-1, with 8 positions matching TRBD1. The CDR3 is 16 residues long. The V and J ends lost 2 bases and 6 bases, in that order; junction bases with no gene match: 10. Per the germline V gene, CDR1 is SGHNT and CDR2 is YYREEE (reference sequence). The CDR3 DNA reads TGTGCCAGCAGCTTCCCGGGACAGGCCACAGCCAATGAGCAGTTCTTC. It codes for CASSFPGQATANEQFF.

The count of this clone is one. The rearrangement uses TRBV2 and TRBJ2-1; TRBD1 matches at 9 bases. Germline-derived CDR1 and CDR2 are SNHLY and FYNNEI. The CDR3 contains 14 residues. Trimming cost V 4 bases and J 5 bases; bases outside gene matches: 3. The CDR3 bases are TGTGCCAGCAGTGGGGACAGGGAGAACAATGAGCAGTTCTTC. Its protein is CASSGDRENNEQFF. Together with reference TRBV2 and TRBJ2-1, the CDR3 gives the full variable domain: EPEVTQTPSHQVTQMGQEVILRCVPISNHLYFYWYRQILGQKVEFLVSFYNNEISEKSEIFDDQFSVERPDGSNFTLKIRSTKLEDSAMYFCASSGDRENNEQFFGPGTRLTVL.

The V and J genes are TRBV29-1 and TRBJ2-2; 8 bases align to TRBD1. CDR1 and CDR2 from the germline V gene are SQVTM and ANQGSEA. The CDR3 runs to 14 residues. After removal of 6 bases from V and 0 bases from J, the junction contained 3 bases not matched to a gene. CDR3 in DNA: TGCAGCGTGGGGACAGGCACGAACACCGGGGAGCTGTTTTTT. This gives the protein CSVGTGTNTGELFF.

This chain joins TRBV18 and TRBJ2-3, with 7 bases that match TRBD2. J lost 4 bases, V lost 4 bases, and 5 bases had no gene match. Looked up from germline, CDR1 is KGHSH and CDR2 is LQKENI. The CDR3 is 14 amino acids. The CDR3 region is CASSHPGGADTQYF. For the CDR3, the DNA is TGTGCCAGCTCACATCCGGGAGGAGCAGATACGCAGTATTTT.

V usage is TRBV19 and J usage is TRBJ2-7, with 9 bases that match TRBD2. Germline values: CDR1 LNHDA, CDR2 SQIVND (reference sequence). Germline trimming cut 5 bases from V and 2 bases from J; bases unmatched to any gene: 7. This CDR3 spans 15 amino acids. The CDR3 DNA is TGTGCCAGTAGTCTGGGACTAGCCAACGCCTACGAGCAGTACTTC. It codes for CASSLGLANAYEQYF.

The rearrangement uses TRBV5-4 and TRBJ2-7; 7 bases line up with TRBD1. V was clipped by 4 bases and J by 1 base; unmatched bases: 5. The CDR3 is 14 amino acids. Germline CDR1 reads SGHNT; CDR2 reads YYREEE (reference sequence). The CDR3 here is CASSNWDSSYEQYF. CDR3 bases: TGTGCCAGCAGCAACTGGGACAGTTCCTACGAGCAGTACTTC.

This chain joins TRBV7-9 and TRBJ2-7; 9 bases map to TRBD2. Germline V lookup: CDR1 SEHNR, CDR2 FQNEAQ (reference sequence). CDR3 length: 17 residues. Trimming at V came to 0 bases and at J to 0 bases, leaving 6 bases not matched to a gene. CDR3 amino acids: CASSLAAGGPLSYEQYF. The CDR3 region has the DNA TGTGCCAGCAGCTTAGCAGCGGGAGGCCCTCTCTCCTACGAGCAGTACTTC.